This is a list of T cell receptor beta chains from one sample in a study of cytomegalovirus exposure and HLA in healthy donors. The data were produced by immunoSEQ multiplex PCR, yet TCRdb's version contains in-frame clones alone and is incomplete. The table includes 75,000 to 90,000 clones, 70% to 85% detected once. The sequenced sample was PBMCs. Receptors originate from a human donor in good health. The CDR3 runs from the conserved cysteine through the conserved F or W. The D gene is left open where the match is weak. Rows may omit the clone size; those that give it use once, few, many or a size class.

TRBV7-2	once	TRBJ2-5	NA	CASSLVVESQETQYF	TGTGCCAGCAGCTTAGTAGTGGAGTCGCAAGAGACCCAGTACTTC
TRBV7-2	NA	TRBJ2-7	TRBD2	CASSIAASGVSYEQYF	TGTGCCAGCAGCATAGCCGCTAGCGGGGTATCCTACGAGCAGTACTTC
TRBV18	many	TRBJ2-2	NA	CASPSTNTGELFF	TGTGCCAGCCCGAGCACGAACACCGGGGAGCTGTTTTTT
TRBV18	NA	TRBJ2-3	NA	CASSSYGTTTDTQYF	TGTGCCAGCTCGTCCTACGGGACAACAACAGATACGCAGTATTTT
TRBV7-2	NA	TRBJ2-5	NA	CASSSRVAGETQYF	TGTGCCAGCAGCTCCAGGGTAGCTGGCGAGACCCAGTACTTC
TRBV5-1	NA	TRBJ2-2	NA	CASSHKLDQGGGELFF	TGCGCCAGCAGCCACAAACTCGACCAGGGTGGCGGGGAGCTGTTTTTT
TRBV18	NA	TRBJ2-2	NA	CASSPATVTGELFF	TGTGCCAGCTCACCAGCGACAGTCACCGGGGAGCTGTTTTTT
TRBV5-1	NA	TRBJ2-2	NA	CASSLPSATDGSCFF	NA
TRBV27	NA	TRBJ2-7	TRBD2	CASSLSGLAGAYYEQYF	TGTGCCAGCAGTTTATCTGGACTAGCGGGAGCATACTACGAGCAGTACTTC
TRBV6-5	NA	TRBJ2-1	NA	CASIPEGGGHNEQFF	TGTGCCAGCATTCCAGAGGGGGGGGGACACAATGAGCAGTTCTTC
TRBV6-5	NA	TRBJ2-1	NA	CASSYWDTINEQFF	TGTGCCAGCAGTTACTGGGACACCATCAATGAGCAGTTCTTC
TRBV29-1	NA	TRBJ2-7	NA	CSVRSSYEQYF	TGCAGCGTTAGGAGCAGCTACGAGCAGTACTTC
TRBV27	NA	TRBJ1-1	TRBD1	CASSDRTGRAFF	TGTGCCAGCAGTGACCGGACAGGGCGAGCTTTCTTT
TRBV2	NA	TRBJ2-3	TRBD1	CASRGTALSSTDTQYF	TGTGCCAGCAGGGGGACAGCACTATCCTCCACAGATACGCAGTATTTT
TRBV28	NA	TRBJ2-7	TRBD2	CASSGLAGDYEQYF	TGTGCCAGCAGTGGACTAGCGGGGGACTACGAGCAGTACTTC
TRBV19	once	TRBJ1-4	NA	CASSMAGVGNEKLFF	TGTGCCAGTAGTATGGCCGGGGTAGGTAATGAAAAACTGTTTTTT
TRBV7-9	NA	TRBJ2-6	NA	CASSLGGSSGANVLTF	TGTGCCAGCAGCTTAGGTGGGAGCTCTGGGGCCAACGTCCTGACTTTC
TRBV10-3	NA	TRBJ1-4	TRBD1	CAISDPDRGQEKLFF	TGTGCCATCAGTGACCCGGACAGGGGGCAAGAAAAACTGTTTTTT
TRBV4-3	few	TRBJ1-4	NA	CASSRGRQVFGTNEKLFF	TGCGCCAGCAGCCGCGGAAGACAGGTTTTTGGGACTAATGAAAAACTGTTTTTT
TRBV6-5	NA	TRBJ2-7	TRBD1	CASSYRSPGQGYEQYF	TGTGCCAGCAGTTACCGGAGTCCCGGACAGGGTTACGAGCAGTACTTC
TRBV7-8	NA	TRBJ1-1	TRBD1	CASSLAETGPEAFF	TGTGCCAGCAGCTTAGCCGAGACAGGGCCTGAAGCTTTCTTT
TRBV4-1	NA	TRBJ1-1	NA	CASSPRVLMQNTEAFF	TGCGCCAGCAGCCCCCGGGTCCTTATGCAGAACACTGAAGCTTTCTTT
TRBV5-6	NA	TRBJ2-5	TRBD1	CASSFGGTGPRAETQYF	TGTGCCAGCAGCTTTGGGGGGACAGGCCCCCGCGCGGAGACCCAGTACTTC
TRBV6-5	NA	TRBJ1-6	TRBD1	CASSRGQPSNSPLHF	TGTGCCAGCAGTCGGGGACAGCCCAGTAATTCACCCCTCCACTTT
TRBV10-3	NA	TRBJ1-6	NA	CAIMEEEAYNSPLHF	TGTGCCATCATGGAGGAGGAGGCCTATAATTCACCCCTCCACTTT
TRBV6-5	NA	TRBJ1-1	NA	CASSSPSGGWTEAFF	TGTGCCAGCAGTTCCCCCAGCGGGGGGTGGACTGAAGCTTTCTTT
TRBV27	once	TRBJ1-2	NA	CASSLGAGAPNYGYTF	TGTGCCAGCAGTTTAGGGGCAGGGGCCCCTAACTATGGCTACACCTTC
TRBV10-1	NA	TRBJ2-1	TRBD1	CASSEWGTGIRNEQFF	TGCGCCAGCAGTGAGTGGGGGACAGGAATCCGCAATGAGCAGTTCTTC
TRBV4-1	NA	TRBJ2-3	TRBD2	CASSQPGAGGPRNTQYF	TGCGCCAGCAGCCAACCCGGGGCGGGGGGCCCACGTAATACGCAGTATTTT
TRBV6-5	NA	TRBJ2-7	NA	CASTRARGSGYEQYF	TGTGCCAGCACCAGGGCCCGTGGTTCTGGGTACGAGCAGTACTTC
TRBV7-9	NA	TRBJ1-4	NA	CASSQTDSNEKLFF	TGTGCCAGCAGCCAGACAGACAGTAATGAAAAACTGTTTTTT
TRBV9	few	TRBJ2-7	NA	CASSVGGPPSYEQYF	TGTGCCAGCAGCGTAGGGGGCCCTCCCTCCTACGAGCAGTACTTC
TRBV5-1	once	TRBJ1-4	TRBD1	CASSLTSTGGPTEKLFF	TGCGCCAGCAGCTTGACTTCAACAGGGGGCCCGACCGAAAAACTGTTTTTT
TRBV7-2	NA	TRBJ2-2	TRBD1	CASSPDGTGGSTGELFF	TGTGCCAGCAGCCCCGATGGGACAGGGGGAAGCACCGGGGAGCTGTTTTTT
TRBV6-5	NA	TRBJ2-2	TRBD1	CASSSGTGKVGELFF	TGTGCCAGCAGTTCCGGGACAGGGAAGGTCGGGGAGCTGTTTTTT
TRBV6-1	NA	TRBJ2-2	TRBD1	CASSAGLGGETGELFF	TGTGCCAGCAGTGCCGGGCTAGGGGGCGAGACCGGGGAGCTGTTTTTT
TRBV2	NA	TRBJ2-5	NA	CASSQNGQETQYF	TGTGCCAGCAGCCAAAACGGCCAAGAGACCCAGTACTTC
TRBV10-1	NA	TRBJ1-6	TRBD1	CASSPGQGGGSPLHF	TGCGCCAGCAGTCCGGGACAGGGTGGCGGTTCACCCCTCCACTTT
TRBV6-5	NA	TRBJ2-7	NA	CASSYSGTDYEQYF	TGTGCCAGCAGTTACTCCGGGACGGACTACGAGCAGTACTTC
TRBV19	NA	TRBJ2-7	NA	CASSIGRGGLYEQYF	TGTGCCAGTAGTATAGGCCGCGGGGGCCTCTACGAGCAGTACTTC
TRBV6-1	NA	TRBJ1-6	NA	CASTRVRGDNSPLHF	TGTGCCAGCACCCGGGTCCGGGGGGATAATTCACCCCTCCACTTT
TRBV7-9	once	TRBJ2-7	TRBD2	CASSLAGGNEQYF	TGTGCCAGCAGCTTAGCGGGAGGGAACGAGCAGTACTTC
TRBV2	NA	TRBJ2-7	TRBD1	CASSAGGEQYF	TGTGCCAGCAGTGCAGGGGGCGAGCAGTACTTC
TRBV4-2	NA	TRBJ1-1	TRBD1	CASSQAGRGLLNTEAFF	TGTGCCAGCAGCCAAGCGGGCAGGGGGCTTTTGAACACTGAAGCTTTCTTT
TRBV19	few	TRBJ1-2	TRBD1	CASSTGTGYRYGYTF	TGTGCCAGTAGTACCGGGACAGGGTACCGCTATGGCTACACCTTC
TRBV4-1	once	TRBJ2-1	NA	CASSQGPDSKSNEQFF	TGCGCCAGCAGCCAAGGTCCGGACAGCAAGAGCAATGAGCAGTTCTTC
TRBV5-1	NA	TRBJ1-6	NA	CASTSQGYNSPLHF	TGCGCCAGCACCTCGCAGGGCTATAATTCACCCCTCCACTTT
TRBV9	NA	TRBJ2-7	NA	CASSGAGPPYEQYF	TGTGCCAGCAGCGGGGCAGGGCCTCCCTACGAGCAGTACTTC
TRBV6-5	NA	TRBJ1-2	TRBD1	CASSVDRVDYGYTF	TGTGCCAGCAGTGTCGACAGGGTTGACTATGGCTACACCTTC
TRBV30	NA	TRBJ2-1	TRBD2	CAWSQGRLAGALDEQFF	TGTGCCTGGAGTCAAGGGCGACTAGCGGGGGCTCTGGATGAGCAGTTCTTC
TRBV2	NA	TRBJ2-3	TRBD2	CASSGGTSGGTTDTQYF	TGTGCCAGCAGTGGAGGGACTAGCGGGGGGACCACAGATACGCAGTATTTT
TRBV2	NA	TRBJ2-1	NA	CASMEEGRQFF	TGTGCCAGCATGGAGGAGGGGAGGCAGTTCTTC
TRBV19	few	TRBJ1-2	NA	CASSISPLDSVDGYTF	TGTGCCAGTAGTATAAGTCCATTGGACAGTGTCGATGGCTACACCTTC
TRBV18	NA	TRBJ2-2	NA	CASSGYSAQGTGELFF	TGTGCCAGCTCAGGTTACAGTGCCCAGGGGACCGGGGAGCTGTTTTTT
TRBV7-9	NA	TRBJ2-2	TRBD2	CATRRGERENTGELFF	TGTGCCACCCGCCGGGGAGAGCGGGAGAACACCGGGGAGCTGTTTTTT
TRBV29-1	NA	TRBJ2-2	NA	CSVGGVAIRTGELFF	TGCAGCGTTGGGGGGGTGGCCATTCGGACCGGGGAGCTGTTTTTT
TRBV6-4	NA	TRBJ1-1	TRBD1	CASSSRTGVTEAFF	TGTGCCAGCAGTTCACGGACAGGGGTCACTGAAGCTTTCTTT
TRBV27	NA	TRBJ2-3	TRBD1	CASGPLTGGTDTQYF	TGTGCCAGCGGCCCGCTAACAGGGGGCACAGATACGCAGTATTTT